The entry that follows covers one T cell receptor (beta chain) sequence. No cognate antigen has been identified for it. No base quality information exists; no much larger clone differs at one position. TCR cDNA was synthesized by 5'RACE template switching, through which a universal primer site and unique molecular identifiers were introduced. Priming of cDNA synthesis was performed from both the TCR alpha and TCR beta constant segments. Library amplification involved two PCR steps, and the second step added sample barcodes and sequencing adapters. Sequencing of the libraries was done on either Illumina HiSeq 2500 (2x100 bp) or NovaSeq (2x150 bp). The authors processed their data as follows. MIGEC handled demultiplexing of reads and collapsing into UMI consensus sequences, while MiXCR performed V(D)J alignment. Clonotypes responding to the vaccine were identified with edgeR on replicate PBMC samples, with the criteria of FDR below 0.01 and a log2 fold change above 5 up to day 15. Each bulk clonotype was labeled CD4 or CD8 based on which sequenced repertoire, CD4 or CD8, contained the clonotype at higher abundance. TCRdb trimmed the raw reads at Q25, called clones with MiXCR and kept productive beta chains. Rows are combined by CDR3 protein, so each entry shows the most common genes and DNA. These V and J calls originate from TCRdb's pipeline instead of the authors' own analysis. The sample contains fewer than 450,000 distinct CDR3 sequences, 11% of them found a single time. Of the sample, roughly 18% falls within the top ten clones.

This sample was taken from a study of T cells after yellow fever vaccination (dated by TCRdb to between 2017 and 2020). For the wider study: The SMART-Seq v4 Ultra Low Input RNA kit was used to prepare libraries from fractions with low cell numbers. The cohort comprised two healthy male donors, one aged 18 to 29 and one aged 30 to 39 years. To follow T-cell clones before and after both primary and booster YFV17D yellow fever vaccination, bulk TCR alpha and beta repertoires underwent longitudinal sequencing. Bulk PBMC replicates and cell subsets were isolated from blood drawn at multiple timepoints before and after both primary and secondary immunization.

This specimen's treatment or condition label, interpreted: live attenuated yellow fever vaccine strain. At each blood-draw timepoint, two biological replicates of bulk PBMCs were collected. PBMCs were isolated from peripheral blood using a standard Ficoll-Paque protocol. RNA was extracted with TriZol from bulk PBMCs, CD4 and CD8 fractions, and dextramer-positive and dextramer-negative fractions. Spanning cysteine to phenylalanine, the CDR3 consists of 16 amino acids. Only CDR3 DNA is held: 48 bases, read in frame from base 1. The junction shows trimming of 6 bases on V and 4 bases on J, plus 22 bases between the germline ends. From a lookup of the germline V gene, CDR1 and CDR2 are MNHNS and SASEGT. General conclusions and limits of the study: After the booster, most of the clones that had expanded following primary vaccination were detected again (about 95% of CD4 and around 90% of CD8), which suggests that memory was broadly maintained. FACS-sorted repertoires could contain abundant contaminating clonotypes from the bulk population, so computational filtering was required. A small share of clonotypes occurred in both CD4 and CD8 compartments, likely arising from convergent recombination. The secondary T-cell response was found to be weaker but faster than the primary response, with a peak reached on day 5 rather than on day 15. Because only a couple of donors were included in the study, the extent to which the findings can be generalized is limited.

The material sequenced was PBMCs, taken on the day of the first yellow fever vaccination. This receptor was obtained from a man aged 18 to 30 who received the YFV17D yellow fever vaccine. Recombination linked TRBV6-1 to TRBJ2-7, and the D gene may be TRBD1, 6 bases matching. The CDR3 region reads CASSRSPTGTDYEQYF. The DNA sequence reads TGTGCCAGCAGCCGTTCTCCTACAGGGACGGATTACGAGCAGTACTTC.